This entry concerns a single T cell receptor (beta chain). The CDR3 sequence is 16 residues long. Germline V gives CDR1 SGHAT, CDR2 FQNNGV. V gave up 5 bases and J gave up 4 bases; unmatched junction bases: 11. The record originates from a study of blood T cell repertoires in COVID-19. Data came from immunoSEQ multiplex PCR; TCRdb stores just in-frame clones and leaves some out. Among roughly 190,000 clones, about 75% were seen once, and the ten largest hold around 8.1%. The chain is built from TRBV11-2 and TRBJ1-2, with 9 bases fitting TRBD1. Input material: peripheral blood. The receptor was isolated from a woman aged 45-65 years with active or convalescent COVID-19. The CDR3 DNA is TGTGCCAGCAGCCCTGATGTGGGACAGGGCACCTATGGCTACACCTTC. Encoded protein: CASSPDVGQGTYGYTF.